The T cell receptor beta chain described here comes from a study of Graves' ophthalmopathy and Graves' hyperthyroidism. Comment on this clonotype: One junction end does not reproduce the germline sequence, and a read error may be involved.

CDR3 regions of TCR beta were amplified from RNA transcripts. Investigators did first-round RT-PCR with HTBI primers, then second-round multiplex PCR. TCRdb called the multiplex PCR reads again in MiXCR, with one record for every CDR3 protein. In the table there are 200,000 to 250,000 distinct CDR3 sequences, about 46% of which are singletons. From germline, CDR1 is MGHRA and CDR2 YSYEKL. CDR3 length: 14 amino acids. The clonotype comes from an adult man with Graves' ophthalmopathy. The chain links TRBV4-1 to TRBJ1-6, with TRBD1 identical over 9 bases. Sequenced sample: peripheral blood. CDR3: CASNQDRGNSPLHF. The CDR3 region has the DNA TGTGCCAGCAACCAAGACAGGGGGAACTCACCCCTCCACTTT.